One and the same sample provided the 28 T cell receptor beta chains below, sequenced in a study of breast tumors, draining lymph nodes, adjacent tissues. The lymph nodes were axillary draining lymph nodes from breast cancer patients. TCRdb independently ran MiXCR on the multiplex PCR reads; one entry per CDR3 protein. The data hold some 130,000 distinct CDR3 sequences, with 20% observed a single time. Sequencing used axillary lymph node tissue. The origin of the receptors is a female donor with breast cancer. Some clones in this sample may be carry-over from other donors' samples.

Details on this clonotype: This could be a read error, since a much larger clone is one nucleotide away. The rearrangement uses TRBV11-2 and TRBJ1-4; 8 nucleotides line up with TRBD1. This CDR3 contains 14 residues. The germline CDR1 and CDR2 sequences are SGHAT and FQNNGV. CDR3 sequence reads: CASSPTGGNEKLSF. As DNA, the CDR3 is TGTGCCAGCAGCCCTACAGGGGGTAATGAAAAACTGTCTTTT.

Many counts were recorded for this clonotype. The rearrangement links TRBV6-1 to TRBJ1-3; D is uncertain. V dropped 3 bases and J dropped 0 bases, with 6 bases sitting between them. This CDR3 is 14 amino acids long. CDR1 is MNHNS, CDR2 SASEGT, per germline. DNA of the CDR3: TGTGCCAGCAGTGACGGCGTCTCTGGAAACACCATATATTTT. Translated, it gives CASSDGVSGNTIYF.

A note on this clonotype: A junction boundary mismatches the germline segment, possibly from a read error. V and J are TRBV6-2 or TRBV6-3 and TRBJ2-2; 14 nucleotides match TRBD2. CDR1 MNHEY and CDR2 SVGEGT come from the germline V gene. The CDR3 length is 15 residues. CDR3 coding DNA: TGTGCCAGCACCGAGACTAGCGGGAGGGCCGGGGAGCCGTTTTTT. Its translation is CASTETSGRAGEPFF.

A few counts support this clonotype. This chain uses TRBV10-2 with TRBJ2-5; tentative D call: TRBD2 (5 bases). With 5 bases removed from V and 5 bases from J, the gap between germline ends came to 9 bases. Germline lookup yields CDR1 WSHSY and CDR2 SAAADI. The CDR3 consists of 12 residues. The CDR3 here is CASSNSAETQYF. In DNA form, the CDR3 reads TGCGCCAGCAGTAATAGCGCGGAGACCCAGTACTTC.

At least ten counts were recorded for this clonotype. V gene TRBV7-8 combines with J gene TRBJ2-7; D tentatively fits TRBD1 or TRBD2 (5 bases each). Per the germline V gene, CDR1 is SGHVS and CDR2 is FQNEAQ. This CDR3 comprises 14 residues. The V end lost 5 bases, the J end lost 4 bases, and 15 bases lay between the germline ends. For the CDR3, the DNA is TGTGCCAGCAGCCGGACGGACGAGGGGTACGAGCAGTACTTC. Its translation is CASSRTDEGYEQYF.

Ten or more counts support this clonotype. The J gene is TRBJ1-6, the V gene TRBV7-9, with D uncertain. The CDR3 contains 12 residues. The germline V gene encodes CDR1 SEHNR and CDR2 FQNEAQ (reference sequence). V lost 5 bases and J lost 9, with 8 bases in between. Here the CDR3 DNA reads TGTGCCAGCAGCGAAGGGCGTTCACCCCTCCACTTT. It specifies CASSEGRSPLHF.

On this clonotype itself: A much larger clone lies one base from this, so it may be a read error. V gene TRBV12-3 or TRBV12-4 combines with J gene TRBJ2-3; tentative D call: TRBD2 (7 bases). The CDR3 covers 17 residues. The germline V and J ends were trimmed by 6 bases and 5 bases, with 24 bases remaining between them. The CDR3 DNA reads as TGTGCCAGCAGAGATAGGGGGGGCCAACGGAACGAAGATACGCAGTATTTT. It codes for CASRDRGGQRNEDTQYF.

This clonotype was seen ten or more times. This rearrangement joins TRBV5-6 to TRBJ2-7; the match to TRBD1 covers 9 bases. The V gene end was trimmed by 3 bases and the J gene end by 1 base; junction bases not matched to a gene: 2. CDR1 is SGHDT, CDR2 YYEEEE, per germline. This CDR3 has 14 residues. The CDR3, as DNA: TGTGCCAGCAGCTATGGGACAGGGTCCTACGAGCAGTACTTC. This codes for CASSYGTGSYEQYF.

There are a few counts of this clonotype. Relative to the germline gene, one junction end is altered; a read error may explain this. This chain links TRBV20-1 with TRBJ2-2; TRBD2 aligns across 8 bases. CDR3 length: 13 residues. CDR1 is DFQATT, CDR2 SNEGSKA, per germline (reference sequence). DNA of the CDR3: TGCAGTGCTCTTAAGTCAGAGGCGGGGGGGCTGTTTTTT. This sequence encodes CSALKSEAGGLFF.

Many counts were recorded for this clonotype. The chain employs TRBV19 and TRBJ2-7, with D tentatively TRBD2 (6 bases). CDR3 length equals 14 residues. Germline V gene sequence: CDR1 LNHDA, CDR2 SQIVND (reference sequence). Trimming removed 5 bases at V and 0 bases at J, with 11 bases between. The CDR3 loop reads CASSLRGTSYEQYF. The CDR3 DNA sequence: TGTGCCAGTAGTCTTCGGGGGACCTCCTACGAGCAGTACTTC.

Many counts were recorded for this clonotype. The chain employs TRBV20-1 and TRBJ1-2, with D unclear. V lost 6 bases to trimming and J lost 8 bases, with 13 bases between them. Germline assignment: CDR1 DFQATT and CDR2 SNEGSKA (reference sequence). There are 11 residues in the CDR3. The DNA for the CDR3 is TGCAGTGCAGATTCCTTGGGGGGCTACACCTTC. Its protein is CSADSLGGYTF.

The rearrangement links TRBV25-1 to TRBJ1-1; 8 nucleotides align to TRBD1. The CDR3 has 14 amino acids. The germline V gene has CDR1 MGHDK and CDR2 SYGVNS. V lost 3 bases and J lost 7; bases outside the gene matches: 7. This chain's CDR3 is CASSDRTGKIEAFF. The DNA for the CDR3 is TGTGCCAGCAGTGACCGGACAGGGAAAATTGAAGCTTTCTTT.

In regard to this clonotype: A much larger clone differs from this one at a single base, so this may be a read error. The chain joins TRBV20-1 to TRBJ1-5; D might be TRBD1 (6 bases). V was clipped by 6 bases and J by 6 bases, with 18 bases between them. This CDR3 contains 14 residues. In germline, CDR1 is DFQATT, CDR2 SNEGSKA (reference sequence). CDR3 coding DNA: TGCAGTGCCCATTTGTGGGGGGCTGGTCAGCCCCAGCATTTT. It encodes CSAHLWGAGQPQHF.

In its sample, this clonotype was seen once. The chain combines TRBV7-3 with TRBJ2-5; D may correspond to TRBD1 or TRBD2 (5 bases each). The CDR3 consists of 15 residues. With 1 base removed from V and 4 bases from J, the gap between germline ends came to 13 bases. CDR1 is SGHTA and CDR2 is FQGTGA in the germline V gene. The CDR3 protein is CASSLSRTGGETQYF. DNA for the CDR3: TGTGCCAGCAGCTTAAGTCGGACTGGGGGAGAGACCCAGTACTTC.

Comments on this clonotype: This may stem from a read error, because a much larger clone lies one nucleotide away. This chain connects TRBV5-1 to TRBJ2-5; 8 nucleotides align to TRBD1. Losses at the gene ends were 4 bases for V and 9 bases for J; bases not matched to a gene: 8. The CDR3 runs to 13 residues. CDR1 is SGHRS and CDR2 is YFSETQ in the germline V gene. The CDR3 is CASSPGQEEAQYF. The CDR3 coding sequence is TGCGCCAGCAGCCCGGGACAGGAGGAGGCCCAGTACTTC.

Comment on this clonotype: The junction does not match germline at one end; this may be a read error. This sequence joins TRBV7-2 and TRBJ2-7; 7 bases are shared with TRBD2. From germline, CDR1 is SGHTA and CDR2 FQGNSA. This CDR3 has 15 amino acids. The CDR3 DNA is TGTGCCAGCAGCTTATCCCGGACTAGGACCTACGAGCAGTGCTTC. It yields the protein CASSLSRTRTYEQCF.

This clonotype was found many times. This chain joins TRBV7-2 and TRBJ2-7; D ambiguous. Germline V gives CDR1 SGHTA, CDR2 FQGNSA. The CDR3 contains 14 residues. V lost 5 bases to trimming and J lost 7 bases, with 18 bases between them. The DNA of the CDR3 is TGTGCCAGCAGCCCCCGGAGAGTTCCTGGAGAGCAGTACTTC. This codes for CASSPRRVPGEQYF. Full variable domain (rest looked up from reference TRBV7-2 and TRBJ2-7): GAGVSQSPSNKVTEKGKDVELRCDPISGHTALYWYRQSLGQGLEFLIYFQGNSAPDKSGLPSDRFSAERTGGSVSTLTIQRTQQEDSAVYLCASSPRRVPGEQYFGPGTRLTVT.

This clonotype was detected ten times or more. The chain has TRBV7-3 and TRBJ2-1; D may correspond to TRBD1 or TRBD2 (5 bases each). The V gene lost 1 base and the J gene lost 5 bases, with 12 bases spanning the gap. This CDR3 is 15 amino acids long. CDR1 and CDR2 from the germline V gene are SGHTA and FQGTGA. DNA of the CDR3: TGTGCCAGCAGCTTAAGTCCGGTGGGACACAATGAGCAGTTCTTC. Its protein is CASSLSPVGHNEQFF.

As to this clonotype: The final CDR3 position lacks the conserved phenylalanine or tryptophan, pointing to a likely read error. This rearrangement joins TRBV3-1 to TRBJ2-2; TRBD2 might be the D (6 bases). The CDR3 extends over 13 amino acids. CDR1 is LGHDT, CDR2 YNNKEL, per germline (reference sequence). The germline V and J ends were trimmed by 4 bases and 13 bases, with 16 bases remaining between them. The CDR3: CASSPHEAGGLFS. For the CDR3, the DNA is TGTGCCAGCAGCCCCCACGAAGCGGGTGGGCTGTTTTCT.

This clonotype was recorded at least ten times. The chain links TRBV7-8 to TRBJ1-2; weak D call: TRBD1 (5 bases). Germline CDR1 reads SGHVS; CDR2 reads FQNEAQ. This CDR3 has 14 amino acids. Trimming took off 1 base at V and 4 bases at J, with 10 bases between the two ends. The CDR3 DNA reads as TGTGCCAGCAGCTTAGGAACCGGGGGCTATGGCTACACCTTC. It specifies CASSLGTGGYGYTF.

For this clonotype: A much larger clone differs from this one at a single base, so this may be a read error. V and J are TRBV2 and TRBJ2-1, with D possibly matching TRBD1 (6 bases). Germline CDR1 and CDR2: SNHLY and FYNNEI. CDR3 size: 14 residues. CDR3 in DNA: TGTGCCAGCAGTGAATTGGGGGCAGGCAATGAGCAGCTCTTC. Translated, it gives CASSELGAGNEQLF.

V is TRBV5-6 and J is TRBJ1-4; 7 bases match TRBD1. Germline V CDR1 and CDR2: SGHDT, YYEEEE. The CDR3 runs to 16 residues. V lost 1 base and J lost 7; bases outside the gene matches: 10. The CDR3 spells CASSLSGQVQREKLFF. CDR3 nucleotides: TGTGCCAGCAGCTTGTCCGGACAGGTGCAACGTGAAAAACTGTTTTTT. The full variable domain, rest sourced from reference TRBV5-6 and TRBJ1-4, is DAGVTQSPTHLIKTRGQQVTLRCSPKSGHDTVSWYQQALGQGPQFIFQYYEEEERQRGNFPDRFSGHQFPNYSSELNVNALLLGDSALYLCASSLSGQVQREKLFFGSGTQLSVL.

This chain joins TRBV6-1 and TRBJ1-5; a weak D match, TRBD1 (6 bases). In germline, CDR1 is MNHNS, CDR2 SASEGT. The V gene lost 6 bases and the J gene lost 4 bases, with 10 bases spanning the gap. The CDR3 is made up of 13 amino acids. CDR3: CASRQGLNQPQHF. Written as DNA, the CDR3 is TGTGCCAGCAGACAGGGTCTAAATCAGCCCCAGCATTTT.

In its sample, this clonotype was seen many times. The CDR3 DNA reads TGTGCCAGCAGTGAATTAGGAGCCGGGGCCGGGGAGCTGTTTTTT. This encodes CASSELGAGAGELFF. The chain has TRBV25-1 and TRBJ2-2; D perhaps matches TRBD2 (5 bases). V was trimmed by 1 base and J by 6 bases, leaving 12 bases between them. Germline V lookup: CDR1 MGHDK, CDR2 SYGVNS. The length of the CDR3 is 15 residues.

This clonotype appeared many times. CDR3 DNA sequence: TGTGCCAGCAGTTACAGTAGTTTCGGGACAGGGGTTGGCTACACCTTC. Its translation: CASSYSSFGTGVGYTF. This chain uses TRBV6-5 with TRBJ1-2; TRBD1 agrees at 10 bases. The junction had 10 bases not matched to a gene; V was cut back by 2 bases and J by 7 bases. The CDR3 runs 16 residues. Germline values: CDR1 MNHEY, CDR2 SVGAGI.

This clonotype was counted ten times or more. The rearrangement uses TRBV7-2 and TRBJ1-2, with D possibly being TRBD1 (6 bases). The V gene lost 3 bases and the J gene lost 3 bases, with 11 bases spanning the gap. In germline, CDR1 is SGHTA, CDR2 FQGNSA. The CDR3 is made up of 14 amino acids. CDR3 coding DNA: TGTGCCAGCAGCTTTTACAGGGAGGACTATGGCTACACCTTC. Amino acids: CASSFYREDYGYTF.

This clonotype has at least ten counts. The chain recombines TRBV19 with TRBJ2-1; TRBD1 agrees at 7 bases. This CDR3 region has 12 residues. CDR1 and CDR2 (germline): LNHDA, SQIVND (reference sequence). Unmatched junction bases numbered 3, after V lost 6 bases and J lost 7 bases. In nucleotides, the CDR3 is TGTGCCAGTAGCTACAGGGGTAATGAGCAGTTCTTC. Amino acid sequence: CASSYRGNEQFF.

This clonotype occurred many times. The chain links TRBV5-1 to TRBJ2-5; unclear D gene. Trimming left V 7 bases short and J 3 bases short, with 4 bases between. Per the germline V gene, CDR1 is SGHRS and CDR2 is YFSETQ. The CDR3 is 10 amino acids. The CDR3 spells CASGEETQYF. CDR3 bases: TGCGCCAGCGGGGAAGAGACCCAGTACTTC.